This entry is about one T cell receptor beta chain. Its antigen is not known. This sample was included in a study of regulatory T cells in long-lasting Graves disease. Study-wide findings and caveats: It was possible that the small sample size reduced accuracy.

Relying on iRepertoire HTBI primers and Arm-PCR of CDR3 regions, the team built TCR beta libraries. TCRdb independently ran MiXCR on the multiplex PCR reads; one entry per CDR3 protein. The repertoire has about 430,000 distinct CDR3 sequences, over 20% of them found once; the top ten carry around an eighth. V gave up 2 bases and J gave up 5 bases; unmatched junction bases: 22. The germline gives CDR1 MNHEY, CDR2 SVGAGI. The CDR3 loop spans 20 amino acids. The time point is: persistent/refractory GD, antithyroid drugs over 5 years with positive TRAb. Making the TCR library involved RNA that had been extracted from PBMCs.

V and J are TRBV6-5 and TRBJ2-5; 8 bases match TRBD2. The source was peripheral blood mononuclear cells (PBMCs), collected when the disease was refractory, from a patient treated with antithyroid drugs. The sequence derives from a female donor with Graves disease. This CDR3 reads CASSYDGAAGAVPGRETQYF. CDR3 coding DNA: TGTGCCAGCAGTTACGATGGTGCAGCGGGAGCGGTCCCGGGTCGGGAGACCCAGTACTTC.